The clone carrying this TCR beta chain occurred once. What it binds is unknown. The germline CDR1 and CDR2 sequences are LNHDA and SQIVND (reference sequence). The CDR3 loop spans 15 amino acids. The V end was cut by 0 bases, the J end by 4 bases, with 10 bases between. The repertoire was sequenced with immunoSEQ multiplex PCR; TCRdb's copy has only in-frame clones and lacks some. The data contain roughly 250,000 clones, roughly four fifths of them singletons. The data were obtained in a study of Tregs in tolerant kidney transplant recipients. Overall study results and limits: No direct test of biological reproducibility was done here.

Sequencing used CD4+ T cells from blood. The rearrangement uses TRBV19 and TRBJ2-1; D possibly corresponds to TRBD2 (5 bases). This sequence was found in a human donor in good health. The CDR3 nucleotides read TGTGCCAGTAGTATAGATAGGTCGGGATACAATGAGCAGTTCTTC. This codes for CASSIDRSGYNEQFF.